A selection of T cell receptor beta chains follows, all from one sample in a study of blood T cell repertoires in COVID-19. The assay was immunoSEQ multiplex PCR, and TCRdb's table has in-frame clones only and misses some. The sample has 250,000 to 350,000 clones, 75% to 90% seen once. The sample consisted of peripheral blood. These receptors were taken from a woman aged 50 to 60 with COVID-19, enrolled during active disease. Both conserved end residues are part of each CDR3. D genes are given only for firm matches. Clone size is stated in some rows and not others, as once, few, many or a class when expanded.

clone_size | j_call | d_call | v_call | cdr3_nt | cdr3_aa
once | TRBJ2-1 | TRBD1 | TRBV5-8 | TGTGCCAGCAGCTTAATCGGGACAGTCCCGTACAATGAGCAGTTCTTC | CASSLIGTVPYNEQFF
- | TRBJ2-1 | TRBD2 | TRBV19 | TGTGCCAGTAGTCTGTCTAGCGGGGCAGCCTACAATGAGCAGTTCTTC | CASSLSSGAAYNEQFF
once | TRBJ2-3 | - | TRBV5-4 | TGTGCCAGCAGCTTGGGGGCAGGTCCAGGGGCAGATACGCAGTATTTT | CASSLGAGPGADTQYF
- | TRBJ2-7 | - | TRBV2 | TGTGCCAGCAGTGAATCCCGGGGGACCTCTTCCGAGCAGTACTTC | CASSESRGTSSEQYF
- | TRBJ2-3 | - | TRBV10-1 | TGCGCCAGCAGTGGCGGTTTGGATACGCAGTATTTT | CASSGGLDTQYF
- | TRBJ2-1 | TRBD1 | TRBV27 | TGTGCCAGCAGTCTCGGACAGGGGGCTAAAAATGAGCAGTTCTTC | CASSLGQGAKNEQFF
- | TRBJ1-5 | - | TRBV15 | TGTGCCACCAGCGGGACACCAAACCATCAGCCCCAGCATTTT | CATSGTPNHQPQHF
- | TRBJ1-1 | - | TRBV24-1 | TGTGCCACCAGTGATCGGTTCGGGTCCCAAGCTTTCTTT | CATSDRFGSQAFF
- | TRBJ2-3 | TRBD2 | TRBV7-9 | TGTGCCAGCAGCCTCCGCTCAGCGGGAGGTGGGACAGATACGCAGTATTTT | CASSLRSAGGGTDTQYF
- | TRBJ2-1 | TRBD2 | TRBV5-4 | TGTGCCAGCAGCTGGGGGACTAGCGGAATGAACAATGAGCAGTTCTTC | CASSWGTSGMNNEQFF
- | TRBJ2-3 | TRBD2 | TRBV11-2 | TGTGCCAGCACGGGAGGGCTAGCAGATACGCAGTATTTT | CASTGGLADTQYF
- | TRBJ1-1 | - | TRBV5-4 | TGTGCCAGCAGCTTGGACAGGAGTGAAGCTTTCTTT | CASSLDRSEAFF
- | TRBJ1-1 | - | TRBV6-5 | TGTGCCAGCAGTTACTCTGGGGCAGGGATAGGCACTGAAGCTTTCTTT | CASSYSGAGIGTEAFF
- | TRBJ2-7 | TRBD1 | TRBV29-1 | TGCAGCGTTGAAAGCGTAAGGACAGGGGTACGGTACTTC | CSVESVRTGVRYF
- | TRBJ2-7 | - | TRBV27 | TGTGCCAGCAGTTTCGGGGGTTTGGCCTACGAGCAGTACTTC | CASSFGGLAYEQYF
- | TRBJ2-1 | TRBD2 | TRBV30 | TGTGCCTGGAGTGTAGGCGGGAGGTCCTACAATGAGCAGTTCTTC | CAWSVGGRSYNEQFF
once | TRBJ2-1 | - | TRBV29-1 | TGCAGCGTTGGGACACCGGACGAGCAGTTCTTC | CSVGTPDEQFF
- | TRBJ1-1 | - | TRBV5-8 | TGTGCCAGCAGCCGCACGGGTTTTAGTAAAGGCACTGAAGCTTTCTTT | CASSRTGFSKGTEAFF
once | TRBJ2-7 | - | TRBV4-3 | TGCGCCAGCAGCCAAGCCCTCGGTCTTGTCTACGAGCAGTACTTC | CASSQALGLVYEQYF
- | TRBJ2-3 | - | TRBV6-2/TRBV6-3 | TGTGCCAGCAGTCTAGCTGGGATGGGGAAAGATACGCAGTATTTT | CASSLAGMGKDTQYF
- | TRBJ2-7 | TRBD1 | TRBV5-1 | TGCGCCAGCAGCTTCTCCGGGACAGGGTTTTACGAGCAGTACTTC | CASSFSGTGFYEQYF
- | TRBJ2-1 | TRBD2 | TRBV5-1 | TGCGCCAGCAGCTTGCCCAGCGGGAGTGGCGATGAGCAGTTCTTC | CASSLPSGSGDEQFF
- | TRBJ1-3 | - | TRBV9 | TGTGCCAGCAGCGACGGGTACTCTGGAAACACCATATATTTT | CASSDGYSGNTIYF
- | TRBJ2-5 | - | TRBV27 | TGTGCCAGCAGTTTAATCGGGGGAGGAGAGACCCAGTACTTC | CASSLIGGGETQYF
- | TRBJ1-6 | TRBD1 | TRBV10-1 | TGCGCCATTTGCTGTCCGTCGGGACAGCCGTGGAGCTCCTATAATTCACCCCTCCACTTT | CAICCPSGQPWSSYNSPLHF
- | TRBJ1-1 | - | TRBV9 | TGTGCCAGCAGCGGCCACAAAAACACTGAAGCTTTCTTT | CASSGHKNTEAFF
- | TRBJ2-1 | TRBD2 | TRBV6-2/TRBV6-3 | TGTGCCAGCAGTTACCCCGGGGGGGTTGGAGTGGATGAGCAGTTCTTC | CASSYPGGVGVDEQFF
- | TRBJ2-7 | - | TRBV4-1 | TGCGCCAGCAGCCAACCCCGCGAGCGCGTCTACGAGCAGTACTTC | CASSQPRERVYEQYF
- | TRBJ2-7 | - | TRBV7-9 | TGTGCCAGCAGCTTAGAGAGCGGCAGAGCCCTTTCCTACGAGCAGTACTTC | CASSLESGRALSYEQYF
- | TRBJ2-1 | - | TRBV9 | TGTGCCAGCAGCCCCACTCGCGGGACCTACAATGAGCAGTTCTTC | CASSPTRGTYNEQFF
- | TRBJ1-4 | - | TRBV29-1 | TGCAGCGTGGGGGGGACATCCGATAATGAAAAACTGTTTTTT | CSVGGTSDNEKLFF
- | TRBJ2-7 | - | TRBV11-2 | TGTGCCAGCAGCTTAGTTGTGAGCGAGCAGTACTTC | CASSLVVSEQYF
once | TRBJ2-7 | - | TRBV7-2 | TGTGCCAGCAGCTCCCCATCTTCGCTAACCCGGACCTCAGGGGGGGAGCAGTACTTC | CASSSPSSLTRTSGGEQYF
- | TRBJ2-7 | TRBD1 | TRBV27 | TGTGCCAGCAGTTCTCAGGGGGTACTCCCCTACGAGCAGTACTTC | CASSSQGVLPYEQYF
few | TRBJ1-5 | - | TRBV5-5 | TGTGCCAGCAGCGCGGTCGGACAGCCCCAGCATTTT | CASSAVGQPQHF
- | TRBJ2-6 | TRBD1 | TRBV7-9 | TGTGCCAGCAGCGTAGGGACAGACAGAACCTCTGGGGCCAACGTCCTGACTTTC | CASSVGTDRTSGANVLTF
- | TRBJ2-5 | - | TRBV10-3 | TGTGCCATCAGTGACCCCTCCCACTACCAAGAGACCCAGTACTTC | CAISDPSHYQETQYF
once | TRBJ2-1 | - | TRBV2 | - | CASILDRGHEQFF
- | TRBJ2-7 | TRBD1 | TRBV28 | TGTGCCAGCAGTTCCGGCCGGGACAGAGCCTACGAGCAGTACTTC | CASSSGRDRAYEQYF
- | TRBJ2-2 | - | TRBV27 | TGTGCCAGCAGTTTAACTTCCCCGAACACCGGGGAGCTGTTTTTT | CASSLTSPNTGELFF
- | TRBJ1-6 | TRBD1 | TRBV18 | TGTGCCAGCTCACCTGAGACAGGGGGTGGTTCACCCCTCCACTTT | CASSPETGGGSPLHF
- | TRBJ2-1 | - | TRBV24-1 | TGTGCCACCAGTGATGAGGTAGGGGTTGAGCAGTTCTTC | CATSDEVGVEQFF
- | TRBJ1-2 | TRBD1 | TRBV5-1 | TGCGCCAGCAGCTTGTGGGGACAGGGAACTGGCTACACCTTC | CASSLWGQGTGYTF
- | TRBJ1-2 | TRBD1 | TRBV6-2/TRBV6-3 | TGTGCCAGCAGTTACACGGGACAGGGGTCCTATGGCTACACCTTC | CASSYTGQGSYGYTF
- | TRBJ2-7 | TRBD2 | TRBV5-6 | TGTGCCAGCAGCTGGGGGGGACTAGCGGGAGGTACCTACGAGCAGTACTTC | CASSWGGLAGGTYEQYF
- | TRBJ1-6 | - | TRBV29-1 | TGCAGCGTCGCAACAGGTTATAATTCACCCCTCCACTTT | CSVATGYNSPLHF
- | TRBJ1-3 | TRBD1 | TRBV5-8 | TGTGCCAGCAGCTCGGACAGGATCTCTGGAAACACCATATATTTT | CASSSDRISGNTIYF
once | TRBJ2-3 | TRBD2 | TRBV11-2 | TGTGCCAGCAGTCCCGGGGGACTAGTCGCCGATACGCAGTATTTT | CASSPGGLVADTQYF
- | TRBJ2-5 | - | TRBV6-4 | TGTGCCAGCAGTGACTCGGAGGGGCAGAAAAAAGAGACCCAGTACTTC | CASSDSEGQKKETQYF
few | TRBJ1-1 | TRBD1 | TRBV7-2 | TGTGCCAGCAGTCTCCAGGGGGGCAGCAGCCCTTCACTGGAAGCTTTCTTT | CASSLQGGSSPSLEAFF
- | TRBJ2-3 | - | TRBV3-1/TRBV3-2 | TGTGCCAGCAGCCACTGGCGGGACGGCACAGATACGCAGTATTTT | CASSHWRDGTDTQYF
once | TRBJ2-1 | - | TRBV5-1 | TGCGCCAGCGCTAATGGAGATCAGCCTGGCTACAATGAGCAGTTCTTC | CASANGDQPGYNEQFF
- | TRBJ1-6 | TRBD1 | TRBV2 | TGTGCCAGCAGTGATTCCCAACAGGGGGTTAATTCACCCCTCCACTTT | CASSDSQQGVNSPLHF
- | TRBJ2-5 | TRBD1 | TRBV6-2/TRBV6-3 | TGTGCCAGCAGTTACTCGACCCAGGGGGATCAAGAGACCCAGTACTTC | CASSYSTQGDQETQYF
many | TRBJ1-6 | - | TRBV5-1 | TGCGCCAGCAGCTTGGACCCGGGGAAGAGCTCACCCCTCCACTTT | CASSLDPGKSSPLHF